This TCR beta chain was sequenced during a study of T-cell reconstitution after alpha-beta-depleted transplantation in children. The CDR3 runs 13 residues. V gave up 2 bases and J gave up 2 bases, with 1 base separating them. Germline V gives CDR1 SEHNR, CDR2 FQNEAQ (reference sequence). This clonotype was seen at least ten times. Unique molecular identifiers were incorporated during preparation of the TCRbeta library. TCRdb reanalysed the PCR reads using MiXCR and keeps one entry per CDR3 protein. The profile shows 100,000 to 120,000 distinct CDR3 sequences, about a tenth of them singletons. Sequenced material: PBMCs from the stem cell graft donor, taken from the stem cell graft. This rearrangement joins TRBV7-9 to TRBJ2-6; D unresolved. The receptor comes from a human donor who donated a stem cell graft to a child with acute lymphoblastic leukemia. CDR3 region: CASSLTGANVLTF. CDR3 nucleotide sequence: TGTGCCAGCAGCTTAACTGGGGCCAACGTCCTGACTTTC.